This T cell receptor beta chain was retrieved from a study of human T cells and chemical hapten exposure. MiXCR was run by TCRdb on the RACE reads, yielding one entry per CDR3 protein. Altogether roughly 360,000 distinct CDR3 sequences are present, around 5% being singletons, with the ten largest covering approximately 2.5%. The CDR3 consists of 13 residues. Germline V gene sequence: CDR1 MNHEY, CDR2 SMNVEV (reference sequence). V gave up 3 bases and J gave up 1 base, with 5 bases separating them. The time point is: patch test 1, 2 weeks after DPC sensitization. The sample's treatment: therapeutic diphenylcyclopropenone sensitization with weekly scalp DPC. This clonotype was picked up many times.

The gene calls are TRBV27 and TRBJ2-3; D is ambiguous. The sequence derives from a woman in her forties or fifties with alopecia areata. Some clones in this sample may be carry-over from other donors' samples. This material consisted of whole blood, taken in connection with sensitization to the hapten diphenylcyclopropenone (DPC). Here the CDR3 DNA reads TGTGCCAGCAGTTTTTTAGGCACAGATACGCAGTATTTT. Encoded protein: CASSFLGTDTQYF.